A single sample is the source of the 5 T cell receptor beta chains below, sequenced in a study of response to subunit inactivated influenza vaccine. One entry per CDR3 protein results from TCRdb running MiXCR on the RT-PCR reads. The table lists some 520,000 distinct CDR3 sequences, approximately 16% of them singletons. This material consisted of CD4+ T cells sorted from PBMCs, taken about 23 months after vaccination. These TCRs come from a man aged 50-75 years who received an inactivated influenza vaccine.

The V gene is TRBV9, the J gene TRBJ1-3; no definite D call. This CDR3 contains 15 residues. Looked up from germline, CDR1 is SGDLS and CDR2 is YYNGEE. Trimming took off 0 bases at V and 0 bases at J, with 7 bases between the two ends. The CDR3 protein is CASSVDSSSGNTIYF. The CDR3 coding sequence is TGTGCCAGCAGCGTAGACTCGAGCTCTGGAAACACCATATATTTT.

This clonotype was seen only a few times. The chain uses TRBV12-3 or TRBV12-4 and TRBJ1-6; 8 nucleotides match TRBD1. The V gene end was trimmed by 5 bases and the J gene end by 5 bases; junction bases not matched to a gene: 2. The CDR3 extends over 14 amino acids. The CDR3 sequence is CASSPGQDNSPLHF. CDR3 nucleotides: TGTGCCAGCAGTCCGGGACAGGATAATTCACCCCTCCACTTT.

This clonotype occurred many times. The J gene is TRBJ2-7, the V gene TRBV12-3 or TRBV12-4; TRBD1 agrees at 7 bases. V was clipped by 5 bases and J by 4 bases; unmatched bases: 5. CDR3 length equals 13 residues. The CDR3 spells CASSTGTEYEQYF. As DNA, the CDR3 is TGTGCCAGCAGTACCGGGACAGAATACGAGCAGTACTTC.

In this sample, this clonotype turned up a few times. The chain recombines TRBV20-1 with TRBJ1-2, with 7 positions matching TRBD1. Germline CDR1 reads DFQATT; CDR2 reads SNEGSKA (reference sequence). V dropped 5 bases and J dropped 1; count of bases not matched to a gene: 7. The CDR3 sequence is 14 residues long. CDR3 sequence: CSAEGQAFNYGYTF. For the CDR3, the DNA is TGCAGTGCTGAAGGACAGGCCTTTAACTATGGCTACACCTTC.

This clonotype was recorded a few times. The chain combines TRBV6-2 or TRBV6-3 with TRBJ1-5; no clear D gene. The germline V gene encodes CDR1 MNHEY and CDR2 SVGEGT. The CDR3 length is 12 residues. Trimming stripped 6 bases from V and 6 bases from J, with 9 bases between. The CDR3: CASSSEGQPQHF. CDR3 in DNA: TGTGCCAGCAGCTCGGAGGGTCAGCCCCAGCATTTT.